What follows is one TCR beta chain and its context. The antigen remains undetermined. The data stem from a study of T-cell memory formation after mild COVID-19. The CDR3 length is 16 residues. Trimming took 2 bases from V and 8 from J, leaving 18 bases between them. CDR1 ENHRY and CDR2 SYGVKD come from the germline V gene. Study-wide findings and caveats: Contracting CD4+ clones sat mainly in CM and EM; CD8+ in EMRA.

Via MiXCR, TCRdb re-called the 5' RACE reads, giving one row per CDR3 protein. The table has 450,000 to 650,000 distinct CDR3 sequences, about a fifth seen once. Sequenced sample: PBMCs or a T cell subset sorted from them (not recorded which). The chain couples TRBV10-3 to TRBJ1-4; no reliable D call. This clonotype originated in an adult woman who had mild COVID-19 (a few samples of this study predate the infection). Cell type and time point are not known. The CDR3 region is CAISEVASAPSEKLFF. Here the CDR3 DNA reads TGTGCCATCAGTGAGGTCGCTTCAGCTCCGTCGGAAAAACTGTTTTTT.